The rows below give T cell receptor beta chains drawn from one sample of a study of blood T cells in healthy people across ages. Using its own MiXCR run on the 5' RACE reads, TCRdb lists one record per CDR3 protein. The data hold about 1.8 million distinct CDR3 sequences, with about 50% observed a single time. Material for sequencing was blood. These receptors were obtained from a woman aged 40 to 50 in good health. CDR3s include the opening cysteine and the closing phenylalanine or tryptophan. Each record gives: clone size, J gene, D gene, V gene, CDR3 protein, CDR3 DNA. A D gene is named only where the DNA matches it firmly. Clone size is stated in some rows and not others, as once, few, many or a class when expanded.

few TRBJ2-1 - TRBV12-3/TRBV12-4 CASSSYGEQFF TGTGCCAGCAGTTCCTACGGTGAGCAGTTCTTC
- TRBJ1-2 TRBD1 TRBV6-5 CASTGRAGGDYGYTF TGTGCCAGCACCGGCCGGGCAGGGGGAGACTATGGCTACACCTTC
few TRBJ2-7 - TRBV20-1 CSAPSNNRGGYEQYF TGCAGTGCCCCCTCTAATAACAGGGGAGGTTACGAGCAGTACTTC
- TRBJ2-1 - TRBV20-1 CSASGVGNEQFF TGCAGTGCTAGCGGGGTGGGCAATGAGCAGTTCTTC
- TRBJ2-5 TRBD2 TRBV14 CASSSTFLAGGETQYF TGTGCCAGCAGCTCAACTTTTCTAGCGGGAGGAGAGACCCAGTACTTC
- TRBJ2-3 - TRBV12-5 CASGLAQGRTDTQYF TGTGCTAGTGGTTTGGCCCAGGGGCGCACAGATACGCAGTATTTT
- TRBJ2-7 - TRBV7-9 CASSFDPDSYEQYF TGTGCCAGCAGCTTTGATCCGGACTCCTACGAGCAGTACTTC
- TRBJ2-3 - TRBV29-1 CSVEKATDTQYF TGCAGCGTTGAAAAGGCCACAGATACGCAGTATTTT
- TRBJ1-2 - TRBV6-5 CASRSTGHSRPYGYTF TGTGCCAGTCGCTCAACGGGACACTCTCGGCCCTATGGCTACACCTTC
few TRBJ2-7 TRBD2 TRBV7-8 CASSLSSPRTSGGSEQYF TGTGCCAGCAGCTTATCTTCTCCCAGGACTAGCGGCGGGAGCGAGCAGTACTTC
- TRBJ1-2 TRBD1 TRBV4-1 CASSQTGAFGYGYTF TGCGCCAGCAGCCAGACAGGGGCGTTCGGCTATGGCTACACCTTC
once TRBJ1-3 TRBD1 TRBV3-1 CASSQGQGENTIYF TGTGCCAGCAGCCAGGGACAGGGTGAAAACACCATATATTTT
- TRBJ2-1 TRBD2 TRBV27 CASSLGTSGGDYNEQFF TGTGCCAGCAGTTTAGGGACTAGCGGGGGGGACTACAATGAGCAGTTCTTC
- TRBJ2-5 - TRBV20-1 CSAWRDNQETQYF TGCAGTGCTTGGCGGGACAACCAAGAGACCCAGTACTTC
few TRBJ1-2 - TRBV4-1 CASSQGDRSPNYGYTF TGCGCCAGCAGCCAAGGAGACAGGAGCCCTAACTATGGCTACACCTTC
- TRBJ2-7 - TRBV6-5 CASSYGEGSEQYF TGTGCCAGCAGTTACGGAGAGGGATCCGAGCAGTACTTC
- TRBJ2-7 - TRBV10-2 CASTQGTHEQYF TGCGCCAGCACCCAGGGTACCCACGAGCAGTACTTC
- TRBJ1-2 TRBD1 TRBV20-1 CSAIARPGQDYTNDGYTF TGCAGTGCCATAGCTCGACCGGGACAGGATTATACTAACGATGGCTACACCTTC
- TRBJ2-3 - TRBV29-1 CSAGDSTDTQYF TGCAGCGCCGGAGATAGCACAGATACGCAGTATTTT
few TRBJ2-5 - TRBV24-1 CATSVEGFETQYF TGTGCCACCAGTGTGGAAGGTTTTGAGACCCAGTACTTC
- TRBJ1-4 - TRBV7-2 CASSSAARGLFF TGTGCCAGCAGCTCGGCCGCGCGCGGACTGTTTTTT
- TRBJ1-1 - TRBV20-1 CSARERWSTEAFF TGCAGTGCTAGAGAACGGTGGAGCACTGAAGCTTTCTTT
- TRBJ2-2 - TRBV6-5 CASSYVPVPAGTGELFF TGTGCCAGCAGTTACGTGCCGGTACCGGCGGGCACCGGGGAGCTGTTTTTT
few TRBJ2-1 - TRBV28 CATSSIGNEQFF TGTGCCACCTCATCGATTGGGAATGAGCAGTTCTTC
- TRBJ2-3 - TRBV2 CASSDRGIRTQYF TGTGCCAGCAGTGACAGGGGAATCCGGACGCAGTATTTT
- TRBJ2-1 TRBD2 TRBV5-1 CASSFGTSGAGEQFF TGCGCCAGCAGCTTCGGGACTAGCGGGGCGGGTGAGCAGTTCTTC
- TRBJ1-5 TRBD1 TRBV28 CASSIPGGGRQPQHF TGTGCCAGCAGTATTCCAGGGGGCGGCCGACAGCCCCAGCATTTT
- TRBJ2-5 TRBD2 TRBV12-3/TRBV12-4 CASSLPGLPETQYF TGTGCCAGCAGTCTGCCGGGACTACCAGAGACCCAGTACTTC
few TRBJ2-1 TRBD1 TRBV6-5 CASRTGTGANEQFF TGTGCCAGCAGAACCGGGACAGGGGCGAATGAGCAGTTCTTC
- TRBJ2-3 TRBD1 TRBV6-5 CASSYLGSGTGALPVSDTQYF TGTGCCAGCAGTTACTTAGGCTCCGGGACAGGGGCCCTTCCGGTCTCAGATACGCAGTATTTT
- TRBJ2-5 - TRBV20-1 CSAHEGGEETQYF TGCAGTGCCCATGAAGGGGGGGAAGAGACCCAGTACTTC
- TRBJ1-2 - TRBV20-1 CSALALANYGHTF TGCAGTGCTTTGGCTTTGGCTAACTATGGCCACACCTTC
few TRBJ2-1 - TRBV20-1 CSASGTGGRKNEQFF TGCAGTGCTTCCGGGACCGGGGGCCGAAAGAATGAGCAGTTCTTC
- TRBJ2-5 - TRBV7-6 CASSLVEPRAQETQYF TGTGCCAGCAGCTTAGTAGAACCCAGAGCCCAAGAGACCCAGTACTTC
- TRBJ2-5 TRBD1 TRBV27 CASSLYRDRFQETQYF TGTGCCAGCAGTTTATACCGGGACAGGTTTCAAGAGACCCAGTACTTC
- TRBJ1-5 - TRBV24-1 CATSEVGPQHF TGTGCCACCAGTGAGGTAGGGCCCCAGCATTTT
many TRBJ2-7 TRBD1 TRBV27 CASSVRQGSYEQYF TGTGCCAGCAGTGTGAGACAGGGTTCCTACGAGCAGTACTTC
few TRBJ1-2 - TRBV7-9 CASSQLEEAPDYGYTF TGTGCCAGCAGCCAATTAGAGGAGGCTCCAGACTATGGCTACACCTTC
few TRBJ2-3 TRBD2 TRBV5-1 CAGRLAGSTDTQYF TGCGCGGGCCGTCTAGCGGGTTCCACAGATACGCAGTATTTT
many TRBJ1-2 - TRBV7-2 CASSLRRASAYGYTF TGTGCCAGCAGCTTACGCAGGGCGTCGGCTTATGGCTACACCTTC
- TRBJ2-1 - TRBV6-2/TRBV6-3 CASSYAGGLNEQFF TGTGCCAGCAGTTACGCCGGGGGGCTGAATGAGCAGTTCTTC
- TRBJ1-5 - TRBV20-1 CSARVPGNSNQPQHF TGCAGTGCTAGAGTCCCAGGCAATAGCAATCAGCCCCAGCATTTT
- TRBJ2-5 TRBD2 TRBV5-6 CASSLFYGGGERETQYF TGTGCCAGCAGCCTGTTCTACGGCGGGGGGGAAAGGGAGACCCAGTACTTC
few TRBJ2-7 - TRBV7-6 CASSLSAGPTLSRPFFHYEQYF TGTGCCAGCAGCTTAAGTGCAGGCCCGACCTTGTCTCGTCCCTTCTTTCACTACGAGCAGTACTTC
few TRBJ2-5 - TRBV5-1 CASSSGVGTETQYF TGCGCCAGCAGCTCGGGGGTGGGAACGGAGACCCAGTACTTC
- TRBJ2-1 - TRBV20-1 CSARMGGYGFDEQFF TGCAGTGCTAGGATGGGAGGTTACGGGTTCGATGAGCAGTTCTTC
- TRBJ2-7 - TRBV19 CTSSIGERSYEQYF TGTACCAGTAGTATCGGGGAGCGATCCTACGAGCAGTACTTC
- TRBJ2-3 - TRBV7-2 CASERRQGEADTQYF TGTGCCAGTGAACGTCGGCAGGGTGAAGCAGATACGCAGTATTTT
- TRBJ1-2 - TRBV6-6 CASTPQGWGYTF TGTGCCAGCACCCCGCAGGGATGGGGCTACACCTTC
- TRBJ2-5 - TRBV6-5 CASSYAGLAQETQYF TGTGCCAGCAGTTACGCGGGACTCGCCCAAGAGACCCAGTACTTC
- TRBJ2-5 - TRBV27 CASSSSAGPQEAQYF TGTGCCAGCAGTTCATCGGCGGGTCCCCAAGAGGCCCAGTACTTC
- TRBJ1-1 TRBD1 TRBV25-1 CASSGTGIMNTEAFF TGTGCCAGCAGTGGGACAGGGATAATGAACACTGAAGCTTTCTTT
- TRBJ1-2 - TRBV6-5 CASSFGRISPYGYTF TGTGCCAGCAGTTTCGGACGGATAAGCCCTTATGGCTACACCTTC
- TRBJ1-1 TRBD1 TRBV24-1 CATSGQGEYTEAFF TGTGCCACTTCCGGACAGGGGGAGTATACTGAAGCTTTCTTT
- TRBJ2-3 - TRBV29-1 CSVRFLAGISTDTQYF TGCAGCGTTCGGTTTCTGGCGGGTATAAGCACAGATACGCAGTATTTT
many TRBJ1-2 - TRBV27 CASSFSGRNYGYTF TGTGCCAGCAGTTTCTCGGGCAGGAACTATGGCTACACCTTC